This passage covers 15 T cell receptor beta chains from one sample sequenced in a study of T cell repertoires in cytomegalovirus infection. TCRdb analysed the reads with MiXCR anew, one entry per CDR3 protein. The repertoire has about 570,000 distinct CDR3 sequences, 35% to 50% of them found once; the top ten carry roughly 50%. No antigen is known for these receptors. The specimen comprised cultured PBMCs, sampled from culture after CMV antigen stimulation. The receptors stem from a human donor in good health (CMV status not recorded). Some clones in this sample may be carry-over from other donors' samples.

The chain carries TRBV7-9 and TRBJ2-1; 10 bases line up with TRBD2. The CDR3 covers 20 residues. V gave up 5 bases and J gave up 0 bases; unmatched junction bases: 16. Germline V gene sequence: CDR1 SEHNR, CDR2 FQNEAQ (reference sequence). The CDR3 DNA sequence: TGTGCCAGCAGCCATCCGGGACTAGCGATCGGGCGAAGCTCCTACAATGAGCAGTTCTTC. This translates into CASSHPGLAIGRSSYNEQFF.

The chain has TRBV6-1 and TRBJ2-1, with D perhaps matching TRBD2 (5 bases). The germline CDR1 and CDR2 sequences are MNHNS and SASEGT. V was cut by 7 bases and J by 7 bases, with 8 bases left in between. This CDR3 has 11 amino acids. As DNA, the CDR3 is TGTGCCAGCACCGGGAAAAATGAGCAGTTCTTC. This encodes CASTGKNEQFF.

This clonotype was recorded a few times. The chain uses TRBV7-2 and TRBJ2-5, with TRBD1 matching over 9 bases. Germline loops: CDR1 SGHTA, CDR2 FQGNSA. The CDR3 sequence is 18 residues long. V shed 1 base and J 4 bases; nucleotides not matched to a gene: 13. CDR3 nucleotides: TGTGCCAGCAGCTTAGTCCCCGGGACAGGGCGTAGAGCAGAGACCCAGTACTTC. The encoded protein is CASSLVPGTGRRAETQYF.

The V call is TRBV2, the J call TRBJ2-4; weak D call: TRBD1 (6 bases). The CDR3 loop spans 15 amino acids. Germline CDR1 SNHLY, CDR2 FYNNEI. Trimming shortened V by 4 bases and J by 0 bases, and 10 bases separated the two germline ends. The CDR3 reads CASSGTALAKNIQYF. The DNA of the CDR3 is TGTGCCAGCAGTGGGACAGCACTAGCCAAAAACATTCAGTACTTC.

The CDR3 loop reads CASSFRQGGSNQPQHF. The CDR3 coding sequence is TGTGCCAGTAGCTTCCGACAGGGTGGTAGCAATCAGCCCCAGCATTTT. V and J are TRBV19 and TRBJ1-5; 7 bases are a match to TRBD1. The CDR3 contains 16 residues. With 6 bases clipped from V and 0 bases from J, the junction kept 8 bases outside the gene matches. Germline V gene data show CDR1 as LNHDA and CDR2 as SQIVND (reference sequence).

The gene calls are TRBV7-6 and TRBJ2-1; weak D call: TRBD2 (6 bases). The germline CDR1 and CDR2 sequences are SGHVS and FNYEAQ. Deletions cut 1 base from V and 8 bases from J, with 15 bases between. The CDR3 totals 15 residues. CDR3 sequence reads: CASSLVPGRGDEQFF. The CDR3 DNA sequence: TGTGCCAGCAGCTTAGTTCCCGGGAGAGGCGATGAGCAGTTCTTC. Based on the CDR3 plus reference TRBV7-6 and TRBJ2-1, the full variable domain is GAGVSQSPRYKVTKRGQDVALRCDPISGHVSLYWYRQALGQGPEFLTYFNYEAQQDKSGLPNDRFSAERPEGSISTLTIQRTEQRDSAMYRCASSLVPGRGDEQFFGPGTRLTVL.

The rearrangement joins TRBV7-2 to TRBJ2-5, with a tentative D call TRBD2 (6 bases). The germline V and J ends were trimmed by 1 base and 5 bases, with 14 bases remaining between them. The CDR3 loop spans 15 amino acids. The germline V gene has CDR1 SGHTA and CDR2 FQGNSA. CDR3 residues: CASSLGRGLVETQYF. For the CDR3, the DNA is TGTGCCAGCAGCTTAGGTCGGGGACTCGTGGAGACCCAGTACTTC.

The V and J genes are TRBV6-6 and TRBJ1-1, with 7 bases that match TRBD1. Germline CDR1 reads MNHNY; CDR2 reads SVGAGI (reference sequence). V shed 0 bases, J shed 4 bases, and the junction held 5 bases outside the gene matches. This CDR3 comprises 15 residues. The CDR3 nucleotides read TGTGCCAGCAGTTACTCAGACAGGGTGAGCACTGAAGCTTTCTTT. It yields the protein CASSYSDRVSTEAFF.

J is TRBJ1-1 and V is TRBV12-3 or TRBV12-4, with D perhaps TRBD1 (5 bases). V was shortened by 7 bases and J by 5 bases, with 14 bases between the two germline ends. CDR3 length: 13 amino acids. CDR3 amino acids: CASTPRGWTEAFF. The CDR3 region has the DNA TGTGCCAGCACCCCTCGGGGCTGGACTGAAGCTTTCTTT.

This clonotype was counted between two and nine times. The V call is TRBV7-7, the J call TRBJ2-3; 10 nucleotides line up with TRBD1. The CDR3 length is 15 residues. Per the germline V gene, CDR1 is SSHAT and CDR2 is FNYEAQ (reference sequence). The junction had 5 bases not matched to a gene; V was cut back by 5 bases and J by 3 bases. The CDR3, as DNA: TGTGCCAGCAGCCGGACAGGGGGGAGAACAGATACGCAGTATTTT. Protein product: CASSRTGGRTDTQYF.

This sequence joins TRBV7-2 and TRBJ2-1; possibly TRBD1 for D (5 bases). CDR3 length equals 15 residues. Germline V CDR1 and CDR2: SGHTA, FQGNSA. The V gene lost 5 bases and the J gene lost 4 bases, with 15 bases spanning the gap. CDR3 in DNA: TGTGCCAGCAGCCCCGTCGGACAAGGATACAATGAGCAGTTCTTC. Translating gives CASSPVGQGYNEQFF.

This rearrangement joins TRBV3-1 to TRBJ2-4; D is possibly TRBD1 (7 bases). Germline-derived CDR1 and CDR2 are LGHDT and YNNKEL (reference sequence). Trimming took 3 bases from V and 3 from J, leaving 12 bases between them. This CDR3 has 15 residues. CDR3 DNA sequence: TGTGCCAGCAGCCAGGAGGGACAGCACAAAAACATTCAGTACTTC. It yields the protein CASSQEGQHKNIQYF.

The chain carries TRBV20-1 and TRBJ1-1; D unresolved. The CDR3 has 13 amino acids. V lost 4 bases and J 3 bases, leaving 12 bases between the germline ends. CDR1 and CDR2 from the germline V gene are DFQATT and SNEGSKA (reference sequence). The CDR3 protein is CSATREGYTEAFF. DNA for the CDR3: TGCAGTGCTACCCGTGAGGGATACACTGAAGCTTTCTTT.

The chain links TRBV2 to TRBJ2-7; D perhaps matches TRBD2 (5 bases). The CDR3 runs 13 residues. Per germline, CDR1 SNHLY and CDR2 FYNNEI. The V and J ends lost 7 bases and 2 bases respectively, with 12 bases between them. The CDR3 DNA sequence: TGTGCCAGCACAGGACTCGCTACCTACGAGCAGTACTTC. It encodes CASTGLATYEQYF. The entire variable domain, with the rest obtained from reference TRBV2 and TRBJ2-7, is as follows: EPEVTQTPSHQVTQMGQEVILRCVPISNHLYFYWYRQILGQKVEFLVSFYNNEISEKSEIFDDQFSVERPDGSNFTLKIRSTKLEDSAMYFCASTGLATYEQYFGPGTRLTVT.

The rearrangement uses TRBV7-2 and TRBJ2-2; TRBD2 aligns across 9 bases. The germline V gene has CDR1 SGHTA and CDR2 FQGNSA. The CDR3 contains 16 residues. V shed 6 bases, J shed 1 base, and the junction held 6 bases outside the gene matches. The CDR3 reads CASRPAGGKNTGELFF. The CDR3 region has the DNA TGTGCCAGCAGACCAGCGGGAGGAAAGAACACCGGGGAGCTGTTTTTT.